This entry features one T cell receptor (beta chain) sequence. The antigen is undetermined. This entry belongs to a study of T cells after yellow fever vaccination. Study observations and caveats: Reappearing after the booster were most of the clones from primary vaccination (around 95% CD4, approximately 89% CD8).

Template-switching 5'RACE yielded the TCR cDNA; a universal primer site and UMIs were added in the process. TCRdb re-called the 5' RACE reads through MiXCR, storing one row per CDR3 protein. The table has roughly 320,000 distinct CDR3 sequences, about 10% seen once; the top ten hold 3.3%. The CDR3 sequence is 14 residues long. Germline V gene data show CDR1 as MNHNS and CDR2 as SASEGT. Trimming removed 2 bases from V and 0 bases from J, with 8 bases in between. The input for sequencing was CD4+ T cells sorted from PBMCs, taken 45 days after the yellow fever booster vaccination. The TCR originated in a man younger than 35 who received the YFV17D yellow fever vaccine. The rearrangement uses TRBV6-1 and TRBJ2-7; D is unclear. CDR3 residues: CASSERAVSYEQYV. In nucleotides, the CDR3 is TGTGCCAGCAGTGAAAGGGCGGTCTCCTACGAGCAGTACGTC.